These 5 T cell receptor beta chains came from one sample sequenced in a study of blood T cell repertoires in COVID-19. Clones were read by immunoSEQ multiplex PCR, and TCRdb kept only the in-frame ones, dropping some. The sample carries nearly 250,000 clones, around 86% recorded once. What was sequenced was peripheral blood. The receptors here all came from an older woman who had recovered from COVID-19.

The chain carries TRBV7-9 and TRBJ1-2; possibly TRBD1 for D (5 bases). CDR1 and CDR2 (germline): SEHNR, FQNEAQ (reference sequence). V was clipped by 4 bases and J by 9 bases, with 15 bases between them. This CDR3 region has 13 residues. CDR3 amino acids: CASSSPWRGSYTF. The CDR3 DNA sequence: TGTGCCAGCAGCTCCCCTTGGAGGGGAAGCTACACCTTC.

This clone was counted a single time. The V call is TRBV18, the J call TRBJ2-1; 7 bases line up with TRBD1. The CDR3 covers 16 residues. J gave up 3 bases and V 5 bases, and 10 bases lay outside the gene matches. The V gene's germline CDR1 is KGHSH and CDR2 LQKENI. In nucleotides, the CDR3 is TGTGCCAGCTCATCCCAGCCGGGACAGATCTACAATGAGCAGTTCTTC. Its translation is CASSSQPGQIYNEQFF.

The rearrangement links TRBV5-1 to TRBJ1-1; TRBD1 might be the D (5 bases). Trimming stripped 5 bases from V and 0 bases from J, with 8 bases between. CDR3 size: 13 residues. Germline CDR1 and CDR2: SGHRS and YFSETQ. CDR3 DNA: TGCGCCAGCAGGACAGCAGTGAACACTGAAGCTTTCTTT. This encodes CASRTAVNTEAFF.

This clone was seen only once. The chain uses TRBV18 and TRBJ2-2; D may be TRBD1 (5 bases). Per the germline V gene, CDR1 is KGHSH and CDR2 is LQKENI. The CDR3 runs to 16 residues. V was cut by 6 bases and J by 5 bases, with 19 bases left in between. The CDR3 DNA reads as TGTGCCAGCTCGTTGTTGGGGCGGCCGGAGACCGGGGAGCTGTTTTTT. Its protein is CASSLLGRPETGELFF.

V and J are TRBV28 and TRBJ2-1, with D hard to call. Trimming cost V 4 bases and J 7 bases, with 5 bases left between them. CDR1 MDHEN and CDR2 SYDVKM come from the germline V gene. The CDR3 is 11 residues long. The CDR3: CASSWRNEQFF. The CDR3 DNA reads TGTGCCAGCAGTTGGCGGAATGAGCAGTTCTTC.